Listed below are T cell receptor beta chains from one sample, sequenced in a study of cytomegalovirus exposure and HLA in healthy donors. Only in-frame clones appear in the TCRdb table, and some are missing; sequencing was by immunoSEQ multiplex PCR. The sample consists of 53,000 or so clones, over 60% of them appearing once. Sequencing was carried out using PBMCs. These TCRs come from a man between 25 and 39 years old in good health and CMV-seropositive. The CDR3 runs from the conserved cysteine through the conserved F or W.

v_gene | CDR3aa
TRBV28 | CASSLLQAYNEQFF
TRBV7-2 | CASSLMGGLNTGELFF
TRBV7-2 | CASSFKPDTSGYTF
TRBV19 | CASRPSGGETQYF
TRBV5-1 | CASSSDKTQYF
TRBV27 | CASSPGGGNSNYGYTF
TRBV4-1 | CASSRSLQETQYF
TRBV4-2 | CASSQGQGGSGANVLTF
TRBV7-2 | CASSEPGGGIYEQYF
TRBV15 | CATSTTGRVMNTEAFF
TRBV5-1 | CASSLVQGKMNGYTF
TRBV6-4 | CARYREGSYEAFF
TRBV15 | CATSGNRLFALGAFF
TRBV6-5 | CASSYGRPSSPGYTF
TRBV6-1 | CASSVRLVTDTQYF
TRBV5-4 | CASSDRPSSNQPQYF
TRBV7-6 | CASSVAGTAYEQYF
TRBV21-1 | CASSKGSDNGPGKQYF
TRBV19 | CASSIMRDRENEKLFF
TRBV18 | CASSPGQGRSNQPQHF
TRBV5-6 | CASSQTGSYEQYF
TRBV4-1 | CASSPSAGPGQPQHF
TRBV10-3 | CAISDGGTDTQYF
TRBV18 | CASSPAGWSLEQYF
TRBV19 | CASSIEGGPRTGELFF
TRBV7-6 | CASSFRDSPYEQYF
TRBV5-6 | CASSLAPGGPTDTQYF
TRBV5-1 | CASSLGDRDLPEAFF
TRBV7-9 | CASSLAYRVENTEAFF
TRBV6-4 | CASIKGQATTPFSPLHF
TRBV7-2 | CASSIMSEQFF
TRBV5-1 | CASSLYGMGSANTEAFF
TRBV14 | CASSRTAGFTGELFF
TRBV27 | CASSLMGGVNTEAFF
TRBV4-3 | CASSQESSGVDTQYF
TRBV4-1 | CASSQGLQGAGTEAFF
TRBV2 | CASRELAGTPDTQYF
TRBV10-3 | CAISRDRRTEAFF
TRBV11-2 | CASSLYGLNNEQFF
TRBV27 | CASTRDPDRPPYGYTF
TRBV30 | CAWSYSYEQYF
TRBV19 | CASRASTGELFF
TRBV6-6 | CASSKEGGRPKNIQYF
TRBV11-3 | CASSRSGGQTDTQYF
TRBV30 | CAWTTVTAGELFF